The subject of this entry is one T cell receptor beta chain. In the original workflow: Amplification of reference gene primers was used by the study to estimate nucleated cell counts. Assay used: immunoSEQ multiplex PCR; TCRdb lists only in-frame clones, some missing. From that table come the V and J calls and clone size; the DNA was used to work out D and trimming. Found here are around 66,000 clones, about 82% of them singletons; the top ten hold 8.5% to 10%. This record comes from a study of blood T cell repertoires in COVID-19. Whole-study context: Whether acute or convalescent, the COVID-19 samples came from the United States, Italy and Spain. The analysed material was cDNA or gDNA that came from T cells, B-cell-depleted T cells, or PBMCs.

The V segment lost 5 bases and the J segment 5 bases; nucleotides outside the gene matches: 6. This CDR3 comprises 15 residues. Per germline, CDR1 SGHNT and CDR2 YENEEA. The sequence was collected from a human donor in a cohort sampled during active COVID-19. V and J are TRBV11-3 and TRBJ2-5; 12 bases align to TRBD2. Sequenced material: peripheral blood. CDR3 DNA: TGTGCCAGCAGCCCAGGGGGGACTAGCGGGGAGACCCAGTACTTC. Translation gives CASSPGGTSGETQYF.